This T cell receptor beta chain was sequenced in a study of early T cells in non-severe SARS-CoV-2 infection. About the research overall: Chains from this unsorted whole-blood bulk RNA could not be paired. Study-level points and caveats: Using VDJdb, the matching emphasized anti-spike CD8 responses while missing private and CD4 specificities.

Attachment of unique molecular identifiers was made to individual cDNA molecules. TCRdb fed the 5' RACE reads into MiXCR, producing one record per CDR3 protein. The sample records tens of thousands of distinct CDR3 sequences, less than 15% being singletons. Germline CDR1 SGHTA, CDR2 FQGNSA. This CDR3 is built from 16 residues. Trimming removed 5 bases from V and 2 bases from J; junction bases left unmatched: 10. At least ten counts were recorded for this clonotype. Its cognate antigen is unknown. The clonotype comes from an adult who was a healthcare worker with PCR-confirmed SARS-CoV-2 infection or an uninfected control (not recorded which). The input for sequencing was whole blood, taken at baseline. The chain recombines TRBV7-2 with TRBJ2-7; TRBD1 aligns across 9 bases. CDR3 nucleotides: TGTGCCAGCAGCACCCCTGCCGGGACAGGGACCTACGAGCAGTACTTC. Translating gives CASSTPAGTGTYEQYF.